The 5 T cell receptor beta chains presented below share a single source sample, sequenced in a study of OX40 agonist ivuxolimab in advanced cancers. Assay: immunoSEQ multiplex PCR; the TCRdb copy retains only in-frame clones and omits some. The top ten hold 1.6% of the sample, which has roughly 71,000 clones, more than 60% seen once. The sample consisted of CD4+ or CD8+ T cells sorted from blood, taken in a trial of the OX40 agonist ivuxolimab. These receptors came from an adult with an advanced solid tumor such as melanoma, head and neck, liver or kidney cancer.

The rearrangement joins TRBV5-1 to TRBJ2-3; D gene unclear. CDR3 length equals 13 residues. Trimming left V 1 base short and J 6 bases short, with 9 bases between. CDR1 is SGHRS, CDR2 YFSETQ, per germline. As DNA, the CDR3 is TGCGCCAGCAGCTTGATCCCCGATGATACGCAGTATTTT. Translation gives CASSLIPDDTQYF. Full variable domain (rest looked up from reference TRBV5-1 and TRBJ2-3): KAGVTQTPRYLIKTRGQQVTLSCSPISGHRSVSWYQQTPGQGLQFLFEYFSETQRNKGNFPGRFSGRQFSNSRSEMNVSTLELGDSALYLCASSLIPDDTQYFGPGTRLTVL.

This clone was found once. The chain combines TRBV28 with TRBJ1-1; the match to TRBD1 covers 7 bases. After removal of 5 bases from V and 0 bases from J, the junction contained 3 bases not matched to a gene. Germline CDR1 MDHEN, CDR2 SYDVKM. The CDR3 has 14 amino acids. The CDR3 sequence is CASSRQGLNTEAFF. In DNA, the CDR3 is TGTGCCAGCAGTCGACAGGGATTGAACACTGAAGCTTTCTTT. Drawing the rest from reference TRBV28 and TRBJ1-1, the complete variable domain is DVKVTQSSRYLVKRTGEKVFLECVQDMDHENMFWYRQDPGLGLRLIYFSYDVKMKEKGDIPEGYSVSREKKERFSLILESASTNQTSMYLCASSRQGLNTEAFFGQGTRLTVV.

The CDR3 loop is CASRPYGEWPHGEQYF. Written as DNA, the CDR3 is TGTGCCAGCAGACCTTATGGGGAGTGGCCCCATGGCGAGCAGTACTTC. The chain couples TRBV6-9 to TRBJ2-7; TRBD2 might be the D (5 bases). This CDR3 contains 16 residues. Germline CDR1 reads MNHGY; CDR2 reads SVAAGI. The germline V and J ends were trimmed by 6 bases and 6 bases, with 24 bases remaining between them.

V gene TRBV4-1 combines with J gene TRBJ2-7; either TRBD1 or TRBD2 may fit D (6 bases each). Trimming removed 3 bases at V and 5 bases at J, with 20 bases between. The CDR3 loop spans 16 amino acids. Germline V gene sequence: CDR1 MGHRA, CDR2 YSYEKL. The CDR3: CASSQFDGGGVDEQYF. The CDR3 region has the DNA TGCGCCAGCAGCCAGTTTGATGGGGGCGGGGTGGACGAGCAGTACTTC.

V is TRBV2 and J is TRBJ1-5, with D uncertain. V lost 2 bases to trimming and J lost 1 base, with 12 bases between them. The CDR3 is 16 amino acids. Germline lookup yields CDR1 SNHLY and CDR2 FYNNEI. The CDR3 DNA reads TGTGCCAGCAGTGAAATCACCATCATGAGCAATCAGCCCCAGCATTTT. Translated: CASSEITIMSNQPQHF.